This TCR beta chain was sequenced for a study of shared clonotypes between healthy human individuals. Those who donated were healthy HIV-negative adults, with no recent acute infections or vaccinations reported. Adults of Caucasian background living in Nashville, Tennessee made up all donors. The table came from immunoSEQ multiplex PCR; TCRdb's copy has only in-frame clones and leaves some out. The sample includes 2 million to 2.5 million clones, around 93% of them seen just once. This CDR3 region has 13 residues. The V end lost 5 bases, the J end lost 5 bases, and 13 bases lay between the germline ends. Per the germline V gene, CDR1 is SGHKS and CDR2 is YYEKEE (reference sequence).

The chain employs TRBV5-5 and TRBJ2-5; D may be TRBD1 or TRBD2 (5 bases each). Sequences were obtained from naive CD4+ T cells from PBMCs. Documented subset: CD45RA+ positively selected. The receptor's source is a man between 18 and 29 years old in good health. Some clones in this sample may be carry-over from other donors' samples. Here the CDR3 DNA reads TGTGCCAGCAGTGGGGGTGGTCGGGAGACCCAGTACTTC. It translates to CASSGGGRETQYF.